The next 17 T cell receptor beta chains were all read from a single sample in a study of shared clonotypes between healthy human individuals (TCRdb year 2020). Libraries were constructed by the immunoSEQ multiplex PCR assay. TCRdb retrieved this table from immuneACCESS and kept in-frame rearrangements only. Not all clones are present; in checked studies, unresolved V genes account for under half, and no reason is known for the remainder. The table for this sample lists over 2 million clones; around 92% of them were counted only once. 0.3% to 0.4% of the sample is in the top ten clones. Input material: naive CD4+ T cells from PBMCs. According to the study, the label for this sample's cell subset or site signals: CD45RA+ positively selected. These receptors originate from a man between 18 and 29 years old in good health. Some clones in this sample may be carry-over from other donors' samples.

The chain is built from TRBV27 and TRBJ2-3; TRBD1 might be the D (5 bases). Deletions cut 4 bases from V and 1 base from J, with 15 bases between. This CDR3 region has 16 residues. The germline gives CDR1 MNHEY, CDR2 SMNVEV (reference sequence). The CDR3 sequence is CASSSPRAMGTDTQYF. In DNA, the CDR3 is TGTGCCAGCAGTTCCCCCAGGGCGATGGGCACAGATACGCAGTATTTT.

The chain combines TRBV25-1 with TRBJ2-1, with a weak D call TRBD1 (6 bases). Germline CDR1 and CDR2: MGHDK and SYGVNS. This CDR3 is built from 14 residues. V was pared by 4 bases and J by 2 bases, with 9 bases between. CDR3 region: CASSATGPYNEQFF. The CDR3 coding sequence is TGTGCCAGCAGTGCTACAGGGCCCTACAATGAGCAGTTCTTC.

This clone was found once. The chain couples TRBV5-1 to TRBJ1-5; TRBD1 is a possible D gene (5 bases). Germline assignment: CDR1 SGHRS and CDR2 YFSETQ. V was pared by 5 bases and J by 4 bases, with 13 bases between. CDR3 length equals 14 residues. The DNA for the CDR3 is TGCGCCAGCAGACAAGACAGCAATAATCAGCCCCAGCATTTT. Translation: CASRQDSNNQPQHF.

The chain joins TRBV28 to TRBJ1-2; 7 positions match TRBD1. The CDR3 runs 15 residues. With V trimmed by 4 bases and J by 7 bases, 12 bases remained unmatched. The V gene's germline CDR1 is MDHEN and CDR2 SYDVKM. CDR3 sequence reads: CASSSFDREGSGYTF. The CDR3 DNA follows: TGTGCCAGCAGTTCATTCGACAGGGAAGGAAGTGGCTACACCTTC.

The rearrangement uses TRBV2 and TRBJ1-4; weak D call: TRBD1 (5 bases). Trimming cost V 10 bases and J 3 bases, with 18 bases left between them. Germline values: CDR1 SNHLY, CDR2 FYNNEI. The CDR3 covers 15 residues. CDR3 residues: CATGGGTSANEKLFF. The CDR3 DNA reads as TGTGCCACCGGGGGAGGGACGTCGGCTAATGAAAAACTGTTTTTT.

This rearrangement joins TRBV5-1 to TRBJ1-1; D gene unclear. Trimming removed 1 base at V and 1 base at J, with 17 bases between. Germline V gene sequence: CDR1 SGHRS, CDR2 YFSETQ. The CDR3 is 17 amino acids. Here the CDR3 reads CASSLSVLVLGNTEAFF. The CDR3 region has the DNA TGCGCCAGCAGCTTGAGCGTCCTCGTTCTGGGGAACACTGAAGCTTTCTTT.

This CDR3 is CASSYAAGGRYEQYF. In DNA, the CDR3 is TGTGCCAGCAGTTATGCCGCGGGAGGGCGTTACGAGCAGTACTTC. V is TRBV6-5 and J is TRBJ2-7, with 9 bases matching TRBD2. With V trimmed by 3 bases and J by 4 bases, 7 bases remained unmatched. Germline CDR1 is MNHEY and CDR2 is SVGAGI. The CDR3 is 15 residues long.

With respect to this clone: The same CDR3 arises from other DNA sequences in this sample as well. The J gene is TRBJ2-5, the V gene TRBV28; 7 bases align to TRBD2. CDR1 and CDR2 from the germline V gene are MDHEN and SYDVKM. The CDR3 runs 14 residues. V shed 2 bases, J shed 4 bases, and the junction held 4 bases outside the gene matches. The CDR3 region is CASSLGGRRETQYF. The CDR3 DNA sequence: TGTGCCAGCAGTTTAGGCGGGAGAAGAGAGACCCAGTACTTC.

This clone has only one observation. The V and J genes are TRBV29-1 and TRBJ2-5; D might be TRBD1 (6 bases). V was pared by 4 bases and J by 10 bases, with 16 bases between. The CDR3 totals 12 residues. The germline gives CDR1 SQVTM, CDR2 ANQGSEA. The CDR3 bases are TGCAGCGTTGGCAATGGACAGAGTATCCAGTACTTC. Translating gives CSVGNGQSIQYF.

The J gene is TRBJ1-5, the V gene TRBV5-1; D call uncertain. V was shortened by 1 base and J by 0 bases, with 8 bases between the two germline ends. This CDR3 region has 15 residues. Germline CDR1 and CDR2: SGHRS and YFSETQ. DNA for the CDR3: TGCGCCAGCAGCTTGAATAGTAATAGCAATCAGCCCCAGCATTTT. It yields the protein CASSLNSNSNQPQHF.

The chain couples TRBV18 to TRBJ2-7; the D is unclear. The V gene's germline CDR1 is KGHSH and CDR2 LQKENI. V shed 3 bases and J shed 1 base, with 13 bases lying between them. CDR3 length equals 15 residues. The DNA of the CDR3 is TGTGCCAGCTCACCCTCGACGACCAGTTCCTACGAGCAGTACTTC. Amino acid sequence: CASSPSTTSSYEQYF. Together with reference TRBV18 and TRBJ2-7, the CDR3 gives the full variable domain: NAGVMQNPRHLVRRRGQEARLRCSPMKGHSHVYWYRQLPEEGLKFMVYLQKENIIDESGMPKERFSAEFPKEGPSILRIQQVVRGDSAAYFCASSPSTTSSYEQYFGPGTRLTVT.

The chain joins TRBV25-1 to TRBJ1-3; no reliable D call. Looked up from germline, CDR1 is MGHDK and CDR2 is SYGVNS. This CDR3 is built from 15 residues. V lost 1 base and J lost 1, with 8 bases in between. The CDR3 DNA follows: TGTGCCAGCAGTGAATCCCGGGTGTCTGGAAACACCATATATTTT. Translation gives CASSESRVSGNTIYF. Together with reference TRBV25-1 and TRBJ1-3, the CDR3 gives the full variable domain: EADIYQTPRYLVIGTGKKITLECSQTMGHDKMYWYQQDPGMELHLIHYSYGVNSTEKGDLSSESTVSRIRTEHFPLTLESARPSHTSQYLCASSESRVSGNTIYFGEGSWLTVV.

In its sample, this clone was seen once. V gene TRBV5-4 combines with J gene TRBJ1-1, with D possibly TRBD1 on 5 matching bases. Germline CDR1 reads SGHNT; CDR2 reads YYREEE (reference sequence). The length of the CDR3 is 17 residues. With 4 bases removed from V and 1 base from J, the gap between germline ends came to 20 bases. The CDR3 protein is CASSRYSLGVGNTEAFF. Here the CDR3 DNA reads TGTGCCAGCAGCCGATACAGTTTAGGGGTGGGGAACACTGAAGCTTTCTTT. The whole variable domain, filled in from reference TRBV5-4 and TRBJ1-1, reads ETGVTQSPTHLIKTRGQQVTLRCSSQSGHNTVSWYQQALGQGPQFIFQYYREEENGRGNFPPRFSGLQFPNYSSELNVNALELDDSALYLCASSRYSLGVGNTEAFFGQGTRLTVV.

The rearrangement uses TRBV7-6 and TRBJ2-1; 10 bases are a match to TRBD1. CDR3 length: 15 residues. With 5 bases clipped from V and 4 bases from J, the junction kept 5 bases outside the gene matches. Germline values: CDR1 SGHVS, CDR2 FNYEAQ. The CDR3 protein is CASSPTGQGYNEQFF. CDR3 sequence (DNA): TGTGCCAGCAGCCCGACGGGACAGGGGTACAATGAGCAGTTCTTC.

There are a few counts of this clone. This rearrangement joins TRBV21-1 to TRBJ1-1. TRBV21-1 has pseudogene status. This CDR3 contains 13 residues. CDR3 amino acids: CASSKRMNTEAFF. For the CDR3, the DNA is TGTGCCAGCAGCAAGCGGATGAACACTGAAGCTTTCTTT.

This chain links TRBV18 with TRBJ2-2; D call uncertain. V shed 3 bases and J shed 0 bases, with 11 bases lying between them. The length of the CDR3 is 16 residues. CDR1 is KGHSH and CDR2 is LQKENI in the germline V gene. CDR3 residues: CASSPGNLANTGELFF. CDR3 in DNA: TGTGCCAGCTCACCTGGGAACCTCGCGAACACCGGGGAGCTGTTTTTT. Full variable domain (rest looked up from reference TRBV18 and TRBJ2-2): NAGVMQNPRHLVRRRGQEARLRCSPMKGHSHVYWYRQLPEEGLKFMVYLQKENIIDESGMPKERFSAEFPKEGPSILRIQQVVRGDSAAYFCASSPGNLANTGELFFGEGSRLTVL.

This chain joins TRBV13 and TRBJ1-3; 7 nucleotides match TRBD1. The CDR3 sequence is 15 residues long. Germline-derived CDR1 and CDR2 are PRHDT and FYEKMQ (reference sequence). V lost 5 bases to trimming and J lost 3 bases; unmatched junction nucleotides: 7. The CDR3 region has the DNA TGTGCCAGCAGCCAAATACAGGGGATTGGAAACACCATATATTTT. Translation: CASSQIQGIGNTIYF.